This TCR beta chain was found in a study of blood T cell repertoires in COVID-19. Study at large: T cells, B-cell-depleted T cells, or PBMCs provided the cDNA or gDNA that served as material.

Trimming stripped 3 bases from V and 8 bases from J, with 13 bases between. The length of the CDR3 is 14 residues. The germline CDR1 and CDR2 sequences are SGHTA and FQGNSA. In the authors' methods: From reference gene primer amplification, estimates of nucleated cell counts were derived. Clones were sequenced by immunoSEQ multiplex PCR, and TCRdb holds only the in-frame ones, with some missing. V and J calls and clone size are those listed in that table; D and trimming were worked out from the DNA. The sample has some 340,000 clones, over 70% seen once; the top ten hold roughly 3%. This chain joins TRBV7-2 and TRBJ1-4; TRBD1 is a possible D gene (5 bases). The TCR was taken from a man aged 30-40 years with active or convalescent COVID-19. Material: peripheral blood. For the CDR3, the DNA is TGTGCCAGCAGCTTGATCAGGGAAAACGAAAAACTGTTTTTT. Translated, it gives CASSLIRENEKLFF.